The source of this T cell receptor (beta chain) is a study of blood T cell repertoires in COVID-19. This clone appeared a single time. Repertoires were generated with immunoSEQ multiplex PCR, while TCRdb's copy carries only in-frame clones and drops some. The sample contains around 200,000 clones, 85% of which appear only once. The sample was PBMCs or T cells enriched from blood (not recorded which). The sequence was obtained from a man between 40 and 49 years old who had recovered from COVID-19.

CDR3 in DNA: TGTGCCACCAGCAGAGGGGGGACAGGGGGATTCTACGATGGCTACACCTTC. Encoded protein: CATSRGGTGGFYDGYTF. This chain connects TRBV15 to TRBJ1-2; TRBD1 agrees at 11 bases. CDR1 and CDR2 (germline): LNHNV, YYDKDF (reference sequence). After removal of 1 base from V and 6 bases from J, the junction contained 10 bases not matched to a gene. CDR3 length: 17 amino acids.